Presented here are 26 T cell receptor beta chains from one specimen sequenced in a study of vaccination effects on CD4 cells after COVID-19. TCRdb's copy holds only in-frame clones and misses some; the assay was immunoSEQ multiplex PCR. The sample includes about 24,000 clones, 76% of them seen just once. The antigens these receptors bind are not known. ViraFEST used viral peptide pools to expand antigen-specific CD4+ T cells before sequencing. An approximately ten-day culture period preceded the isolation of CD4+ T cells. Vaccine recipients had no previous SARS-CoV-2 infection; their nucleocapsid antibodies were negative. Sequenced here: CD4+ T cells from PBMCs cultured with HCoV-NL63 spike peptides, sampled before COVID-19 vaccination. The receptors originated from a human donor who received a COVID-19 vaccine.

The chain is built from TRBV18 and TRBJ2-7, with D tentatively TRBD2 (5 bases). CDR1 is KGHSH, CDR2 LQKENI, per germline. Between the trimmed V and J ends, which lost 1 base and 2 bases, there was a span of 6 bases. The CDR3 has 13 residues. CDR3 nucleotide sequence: TGTGCCAGCTCACCACGGGGAGCCTACGAGCAGTACTTC. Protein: CASSPRGAYEQYF.

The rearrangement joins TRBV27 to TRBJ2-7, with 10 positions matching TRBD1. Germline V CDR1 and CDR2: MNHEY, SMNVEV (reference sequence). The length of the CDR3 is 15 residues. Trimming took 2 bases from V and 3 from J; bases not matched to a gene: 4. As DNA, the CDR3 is TGTGCCAGCAGTTTAAGCGACAGGGGGCACTACGAGCAGTACTTC. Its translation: CASSLSDRGHYEQYF.

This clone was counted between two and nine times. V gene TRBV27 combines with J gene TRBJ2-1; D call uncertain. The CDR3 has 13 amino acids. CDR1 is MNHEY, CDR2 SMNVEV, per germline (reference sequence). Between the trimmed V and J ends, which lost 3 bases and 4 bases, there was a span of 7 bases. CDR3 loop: CASSFGRYNEQFF. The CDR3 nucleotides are TGTGCCAGCAGTTTTGGGCGGTACAATGAGCAGTTCTTC.

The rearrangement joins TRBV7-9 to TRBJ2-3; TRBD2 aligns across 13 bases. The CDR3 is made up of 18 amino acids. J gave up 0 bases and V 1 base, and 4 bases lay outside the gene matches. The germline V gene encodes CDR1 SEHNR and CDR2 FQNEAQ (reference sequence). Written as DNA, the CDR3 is TGTGCCAGCAGCTTAGGACTAGCGGGGGGAACTAGCACAGATACGCAGTATTTT. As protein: CASSLGLAGGTSTDTQYF.

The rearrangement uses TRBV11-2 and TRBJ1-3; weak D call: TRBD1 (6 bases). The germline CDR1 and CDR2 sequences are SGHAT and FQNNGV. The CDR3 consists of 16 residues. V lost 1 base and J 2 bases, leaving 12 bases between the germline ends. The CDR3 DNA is TGTGCCAGCAGCTTAGGTGGGACATCACCTGGAAACACCATATATTTT. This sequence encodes CASSLGGTSPGNTIYF.

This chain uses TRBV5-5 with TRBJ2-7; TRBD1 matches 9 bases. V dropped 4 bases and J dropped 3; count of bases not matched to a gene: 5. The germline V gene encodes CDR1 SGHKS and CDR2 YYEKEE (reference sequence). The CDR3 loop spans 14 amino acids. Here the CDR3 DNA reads TGTGCCAGCAGCGGGGGGACAGGGTTCTACGAGCAGTACTTC. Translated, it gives CASSGGTGFYEQYF.

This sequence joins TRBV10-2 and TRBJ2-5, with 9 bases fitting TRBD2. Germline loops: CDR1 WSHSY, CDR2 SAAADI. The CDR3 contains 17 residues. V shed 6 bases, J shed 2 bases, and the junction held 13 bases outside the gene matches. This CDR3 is CASSKFSGSGGQETQYF. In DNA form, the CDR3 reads TGCGCCAGCAGCAAATTTAGCGGGAGCGGCGGACAAGAGACCCAGTACTTC.

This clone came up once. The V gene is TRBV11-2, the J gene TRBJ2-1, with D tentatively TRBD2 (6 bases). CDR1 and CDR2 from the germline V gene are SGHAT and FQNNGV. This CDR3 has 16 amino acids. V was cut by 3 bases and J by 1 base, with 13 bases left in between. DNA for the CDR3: TGTGCCAGCAGCTTCCAACCGGGACTTTCCTACAATGAGCAGTTCTTC. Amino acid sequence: CASSFQPGLSYNEQFF.

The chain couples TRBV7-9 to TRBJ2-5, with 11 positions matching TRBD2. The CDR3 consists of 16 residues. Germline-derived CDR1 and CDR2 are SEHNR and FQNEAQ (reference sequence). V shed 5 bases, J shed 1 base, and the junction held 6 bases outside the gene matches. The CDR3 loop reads CASSVSGGAFQETQYF. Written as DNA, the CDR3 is TGTGCCAGCAGCGTTAGCGGGGGGGCCTTCCAAGAGACCCAGTACTTC.

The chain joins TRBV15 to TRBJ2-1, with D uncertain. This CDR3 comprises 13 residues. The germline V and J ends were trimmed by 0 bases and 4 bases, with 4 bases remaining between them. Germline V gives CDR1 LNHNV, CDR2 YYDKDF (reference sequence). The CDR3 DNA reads TGTGCCACCAGCAGAGAAGATTACAATGAGCAGTTCTTC. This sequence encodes CATSREDYNEQFF.

The CDR3 nucleotides read TGTGCCAGCTCACCAGACGGTGTCAGGGGAAACACCATATATTTT. Protein sequence: CASSPDGVRGNTIYF. This chain links TRBV18 with TRBJ1-3, with D unclear. Trimming stripped 2 bases from V and 4 bases from J, with 12 bases between. CDR3 length: 15 amino acids. CDR1 is KGHSH and CDR2 is LQKENI in the germline V gene.

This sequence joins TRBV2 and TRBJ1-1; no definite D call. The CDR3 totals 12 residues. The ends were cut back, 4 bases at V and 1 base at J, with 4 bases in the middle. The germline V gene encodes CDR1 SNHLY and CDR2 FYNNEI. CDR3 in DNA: TGTGCCAGCAGTGTACAGAACACTGAAGCTTTCTTT. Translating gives CASSVQNTEAFF.

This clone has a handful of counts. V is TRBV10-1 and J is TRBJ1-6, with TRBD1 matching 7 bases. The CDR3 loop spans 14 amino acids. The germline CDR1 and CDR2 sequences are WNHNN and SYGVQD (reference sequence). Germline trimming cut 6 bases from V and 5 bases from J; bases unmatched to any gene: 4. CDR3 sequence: CASSRDRDNSPLHF. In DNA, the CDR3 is TGCGCCAGCAGCCGGGACAGAGATAATTCACCCCTCCACTTT.

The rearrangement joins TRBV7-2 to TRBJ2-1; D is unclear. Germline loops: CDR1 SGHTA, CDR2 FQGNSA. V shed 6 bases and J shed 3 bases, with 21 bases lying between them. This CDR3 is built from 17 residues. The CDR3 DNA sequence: TGTGCCAGCAGTTCGCCGCCTGGTAGTCCCTTCTACAATGAGCAGTTCTTC. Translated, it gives CASSSPPGSPFYNEQFF.

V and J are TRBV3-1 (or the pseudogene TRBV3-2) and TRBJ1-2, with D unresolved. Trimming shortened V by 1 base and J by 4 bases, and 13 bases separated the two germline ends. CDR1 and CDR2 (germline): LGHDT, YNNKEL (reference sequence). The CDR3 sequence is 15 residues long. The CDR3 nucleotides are TGTGCCAGCAGCCAAGTAGGTTTCAACTCCTATGGCTACACCTTC. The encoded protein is CASSQVGFNSYGYTF.

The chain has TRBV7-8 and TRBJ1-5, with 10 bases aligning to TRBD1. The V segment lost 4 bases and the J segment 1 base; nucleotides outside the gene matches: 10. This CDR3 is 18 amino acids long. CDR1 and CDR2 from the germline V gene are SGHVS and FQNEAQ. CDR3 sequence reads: CASSSAGTGATSNQPQHF. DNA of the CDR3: TGTGCCAGCAGCTCAGCCGGGACAGGGGCTACGAGCAATCAGCCCCAGCATTTT.

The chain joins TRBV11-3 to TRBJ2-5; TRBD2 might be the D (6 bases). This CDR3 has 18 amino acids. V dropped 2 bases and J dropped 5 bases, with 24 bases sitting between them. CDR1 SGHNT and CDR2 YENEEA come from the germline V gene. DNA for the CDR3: TGTGCCAGCAGCTTACCGCCTCACGGATCGGGAGAGCGGGAGACCCAGTACTTC. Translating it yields CASSLPPHGSGERETQYF.

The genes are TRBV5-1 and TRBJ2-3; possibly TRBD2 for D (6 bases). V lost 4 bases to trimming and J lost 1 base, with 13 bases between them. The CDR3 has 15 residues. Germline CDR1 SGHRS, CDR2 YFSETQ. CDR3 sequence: CASSLSGTGTDTQYF. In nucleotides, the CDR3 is TGCGCCAGCAGCCTCTCCGGGACTGGCACAGATACGCAGTATTTT.

CDR3 loop: CASSVDDRSGDTNTEAFF. The CDR3 nucleotides are TGTGCCAGCAGCGTAGACGATAGGTCAGGGGACACAAACACTGAAGCTTTCTTT. The chain uses TRBV9 and TRBJ1-1; perhaps TRBD1 as D (6 bases). Deletions cut 0 bases from V and 2 bases from J, with 20 bases between. The germline V gene has CDR1 SGDLS and CDR2 YYNGEE. The CDR3 runs to 18 residues.

CDR3 sequence: CASSLVLDGEQFF. The CDR3 DNA sequence: TGTGCCAGCAGCTTAGTTCTAGATGGGGAGCAGTTCTTC. The gene calls are TRBV7-9 and TRBJ2-1; D gene ambiguous. Trimming cost V 1 base and J 10 bases, with 11 bases left between them. The CDR3 has 13 amino acids. CDR1 SEHNR and CDR2 FQNEAQ come from the germline V gene (reference sequence).

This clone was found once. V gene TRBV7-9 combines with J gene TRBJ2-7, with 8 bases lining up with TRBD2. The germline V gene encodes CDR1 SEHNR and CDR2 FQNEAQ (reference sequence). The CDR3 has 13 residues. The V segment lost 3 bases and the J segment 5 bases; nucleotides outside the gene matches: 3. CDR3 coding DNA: TGTGCCAGCAGCTTGCAAGCGGGAGACGAGCAGTACTTC. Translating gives CASSLQAGDEQYF. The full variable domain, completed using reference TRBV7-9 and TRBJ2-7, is DTGVSQNPRHKITKRGQNVTFRCDPISEHNRLYWYRQTLGQGPEFLTYFQNEAQLEKSRLLSDRFSAERPKGSFSTLEIQRTEQGDSAMYLCASSLQAGDEQYFGPGTRLTVT.

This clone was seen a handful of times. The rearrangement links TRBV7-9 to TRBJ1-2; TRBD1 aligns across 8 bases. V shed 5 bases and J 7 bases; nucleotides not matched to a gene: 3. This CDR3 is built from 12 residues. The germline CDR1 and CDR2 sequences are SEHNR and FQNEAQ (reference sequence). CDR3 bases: TGTGCCAGCAGCCCAGGGGGCCCTGGCTACACCTTC. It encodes CASSPGGPGYTF.

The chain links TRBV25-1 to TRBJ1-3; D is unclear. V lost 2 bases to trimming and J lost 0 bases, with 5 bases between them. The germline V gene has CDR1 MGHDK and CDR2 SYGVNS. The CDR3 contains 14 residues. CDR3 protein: CASSEDSSGNTIYF. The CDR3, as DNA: TGTGCCAGCAGTGAAGATAGCTCTGGAAACACCATATATTTT.

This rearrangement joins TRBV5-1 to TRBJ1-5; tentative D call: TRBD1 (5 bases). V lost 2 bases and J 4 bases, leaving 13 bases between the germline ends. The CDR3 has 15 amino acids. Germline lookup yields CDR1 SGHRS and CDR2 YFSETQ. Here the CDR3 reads CASSFGTLANQPQHF. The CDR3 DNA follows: TGCGCCAGCAGCTTCGGGACCCTCGCAAATCAGCCCCAGCATTTT.

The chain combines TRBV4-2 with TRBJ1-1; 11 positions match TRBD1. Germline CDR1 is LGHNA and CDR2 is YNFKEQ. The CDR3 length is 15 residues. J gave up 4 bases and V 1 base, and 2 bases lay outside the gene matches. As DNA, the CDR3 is TGTGCCAGCAGCCAAGGGGACAGGGGGGGCACTGAAGCTTTCTTT. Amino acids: CASSQGDRGGTEAFF.

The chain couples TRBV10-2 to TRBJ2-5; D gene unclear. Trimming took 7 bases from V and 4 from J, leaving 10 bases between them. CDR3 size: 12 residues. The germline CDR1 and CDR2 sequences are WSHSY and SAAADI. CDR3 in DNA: TGCGCCAGCATGTCAGATTCAGAGACCCAGTACTTC. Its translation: CASMSDSETQYF.